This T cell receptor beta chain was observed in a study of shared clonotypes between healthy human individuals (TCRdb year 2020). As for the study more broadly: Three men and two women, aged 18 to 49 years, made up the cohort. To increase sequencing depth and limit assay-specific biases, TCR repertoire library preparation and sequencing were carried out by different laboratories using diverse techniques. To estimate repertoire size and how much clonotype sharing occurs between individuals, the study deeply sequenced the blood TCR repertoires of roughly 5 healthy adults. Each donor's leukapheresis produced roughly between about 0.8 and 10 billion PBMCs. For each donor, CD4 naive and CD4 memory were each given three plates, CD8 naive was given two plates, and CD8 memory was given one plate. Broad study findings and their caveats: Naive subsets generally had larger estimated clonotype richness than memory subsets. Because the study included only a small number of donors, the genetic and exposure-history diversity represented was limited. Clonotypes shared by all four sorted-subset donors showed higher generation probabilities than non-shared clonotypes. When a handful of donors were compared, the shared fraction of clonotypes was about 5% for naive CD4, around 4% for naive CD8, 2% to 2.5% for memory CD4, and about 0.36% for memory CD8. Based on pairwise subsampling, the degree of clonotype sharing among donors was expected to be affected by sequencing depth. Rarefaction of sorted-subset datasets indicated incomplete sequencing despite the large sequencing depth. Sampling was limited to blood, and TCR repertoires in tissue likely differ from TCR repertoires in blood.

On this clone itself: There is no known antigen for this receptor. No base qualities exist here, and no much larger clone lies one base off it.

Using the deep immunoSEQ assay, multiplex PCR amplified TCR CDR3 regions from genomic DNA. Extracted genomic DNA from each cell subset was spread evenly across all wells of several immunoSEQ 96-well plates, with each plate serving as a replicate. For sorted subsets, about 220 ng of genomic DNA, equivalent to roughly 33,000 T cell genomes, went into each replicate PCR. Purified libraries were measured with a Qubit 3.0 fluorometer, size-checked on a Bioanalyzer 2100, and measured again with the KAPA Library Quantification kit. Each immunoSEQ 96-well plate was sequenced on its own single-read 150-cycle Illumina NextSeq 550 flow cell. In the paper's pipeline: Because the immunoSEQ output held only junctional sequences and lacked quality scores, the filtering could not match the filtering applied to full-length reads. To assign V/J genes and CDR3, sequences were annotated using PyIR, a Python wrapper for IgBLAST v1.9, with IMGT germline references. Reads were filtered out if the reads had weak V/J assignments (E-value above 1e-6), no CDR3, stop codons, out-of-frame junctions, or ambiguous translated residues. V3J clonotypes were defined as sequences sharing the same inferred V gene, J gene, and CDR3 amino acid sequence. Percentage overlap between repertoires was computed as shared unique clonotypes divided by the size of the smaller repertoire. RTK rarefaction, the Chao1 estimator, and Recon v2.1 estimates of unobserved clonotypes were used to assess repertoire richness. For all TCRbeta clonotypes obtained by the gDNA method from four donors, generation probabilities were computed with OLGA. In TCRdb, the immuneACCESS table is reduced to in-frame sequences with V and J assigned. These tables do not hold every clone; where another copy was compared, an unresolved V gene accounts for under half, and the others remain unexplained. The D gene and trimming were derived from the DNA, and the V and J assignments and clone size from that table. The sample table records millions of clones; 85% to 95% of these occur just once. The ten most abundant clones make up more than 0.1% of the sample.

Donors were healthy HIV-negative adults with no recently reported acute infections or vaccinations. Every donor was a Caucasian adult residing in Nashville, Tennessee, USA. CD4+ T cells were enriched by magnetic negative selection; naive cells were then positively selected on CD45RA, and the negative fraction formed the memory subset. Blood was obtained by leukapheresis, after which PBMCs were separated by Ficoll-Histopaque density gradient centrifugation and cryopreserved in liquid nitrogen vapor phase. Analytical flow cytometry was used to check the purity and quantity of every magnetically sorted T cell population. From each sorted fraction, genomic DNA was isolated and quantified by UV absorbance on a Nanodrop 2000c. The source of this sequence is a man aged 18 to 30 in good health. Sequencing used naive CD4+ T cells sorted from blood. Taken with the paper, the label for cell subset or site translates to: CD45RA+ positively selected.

The DNA sequence is TGTGCCAGCGGGGCAAACTCCTACGAGCAGTACTTC. This encodes CASGANSYEQYF. Recombination connected TRBV6-6 to TRBJ2-7, with TRBD1 as a weak D call on 5 bases. The CDR3 sequence holds 12 residues, the cysteine and phenylalanine included. Solely the CDR3 DNA is kept, with 36 bases framed from the first base. For CDR1 and CDR2, the germline V gene (reference sequence) lists MNHNY and SVGAGI. V sheds 8 bases and J sheds 0 bases, leaving 8 bases between their ends.